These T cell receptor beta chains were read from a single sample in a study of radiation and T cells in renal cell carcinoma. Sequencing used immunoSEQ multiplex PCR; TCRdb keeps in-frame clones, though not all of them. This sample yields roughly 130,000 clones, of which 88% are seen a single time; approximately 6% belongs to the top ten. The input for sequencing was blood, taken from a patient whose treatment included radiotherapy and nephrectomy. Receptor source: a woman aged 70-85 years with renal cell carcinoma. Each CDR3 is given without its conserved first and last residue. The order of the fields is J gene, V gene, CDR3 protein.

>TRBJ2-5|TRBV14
ASSHRGVGIETQY
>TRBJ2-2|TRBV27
ASSLSRGIGELF
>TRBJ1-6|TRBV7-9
ASSLDGQGNSPLH
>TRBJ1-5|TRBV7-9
ASSLVGAGGFNQPQH
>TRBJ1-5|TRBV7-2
ASSPAPMGNQPQH
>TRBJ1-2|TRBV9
ASSVGGVYGYT
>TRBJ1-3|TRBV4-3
ASSQPGTGGATGNTIY
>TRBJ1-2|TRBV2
ASSETTVNYGYT
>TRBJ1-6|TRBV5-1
ASSVRQGDSPLH
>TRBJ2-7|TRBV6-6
ASRSGGGRDEQY
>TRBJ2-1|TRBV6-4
ASSNGQGGANEQF
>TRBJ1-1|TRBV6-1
ASSNIQGRTEAF
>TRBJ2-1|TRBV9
ASSVALAWEQF
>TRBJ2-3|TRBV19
ASSGAFLTDTQY
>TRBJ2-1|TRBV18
ASGGTGVAHEQF
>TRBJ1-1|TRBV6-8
ASSYPGQGLMNTEAF
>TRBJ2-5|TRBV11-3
ASSLPLETQY
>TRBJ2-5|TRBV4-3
ASSQVPPAGGQETQY
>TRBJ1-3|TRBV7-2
ASSLGSPPRRGNTIY
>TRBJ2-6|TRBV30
AWSDERFSGANVLT
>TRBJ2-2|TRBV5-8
ASSLDRATGELF
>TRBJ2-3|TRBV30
AWSGLTPDTQY
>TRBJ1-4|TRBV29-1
SVRMGDRVREFLECATNEKLF
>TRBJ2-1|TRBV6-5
ASSTLSGGAYEQF
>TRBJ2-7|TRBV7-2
ASSLTGGPGSYEQY
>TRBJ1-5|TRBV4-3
ASSQLKGTKGQRNQPQH
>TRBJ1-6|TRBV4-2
ASSQNTGTGSSPLH
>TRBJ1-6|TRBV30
AWSEQSGSPLH
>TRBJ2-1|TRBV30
AWRDRGYNEQF
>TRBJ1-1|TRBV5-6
ASSLNTEAF
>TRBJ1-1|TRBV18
ASSQDTLSNTEAF
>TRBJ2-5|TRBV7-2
ASSLLPQETQY
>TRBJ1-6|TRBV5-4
ASSLAAGQHYNSPLH
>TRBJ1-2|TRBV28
ASSLNGDYGYT
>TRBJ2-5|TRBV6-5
ASSYSSGTGRATQY
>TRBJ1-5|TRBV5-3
ARSVGEGNQPQH
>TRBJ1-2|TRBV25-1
ASSESLNYGYT
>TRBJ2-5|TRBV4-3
ASSQEGTGGETQY
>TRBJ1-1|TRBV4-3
ASSQGTGVNTEAF
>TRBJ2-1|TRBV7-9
ASSFSPTSVGAGEQF
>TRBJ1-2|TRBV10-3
AISEQGPAATGYT
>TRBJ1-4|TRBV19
ASSIEPFSKEKLF
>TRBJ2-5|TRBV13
ASSPTRGGLAVQETQY
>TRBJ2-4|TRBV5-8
ASSLRAIAKNIQY
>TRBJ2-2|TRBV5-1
ASSHGQGSYTGELF